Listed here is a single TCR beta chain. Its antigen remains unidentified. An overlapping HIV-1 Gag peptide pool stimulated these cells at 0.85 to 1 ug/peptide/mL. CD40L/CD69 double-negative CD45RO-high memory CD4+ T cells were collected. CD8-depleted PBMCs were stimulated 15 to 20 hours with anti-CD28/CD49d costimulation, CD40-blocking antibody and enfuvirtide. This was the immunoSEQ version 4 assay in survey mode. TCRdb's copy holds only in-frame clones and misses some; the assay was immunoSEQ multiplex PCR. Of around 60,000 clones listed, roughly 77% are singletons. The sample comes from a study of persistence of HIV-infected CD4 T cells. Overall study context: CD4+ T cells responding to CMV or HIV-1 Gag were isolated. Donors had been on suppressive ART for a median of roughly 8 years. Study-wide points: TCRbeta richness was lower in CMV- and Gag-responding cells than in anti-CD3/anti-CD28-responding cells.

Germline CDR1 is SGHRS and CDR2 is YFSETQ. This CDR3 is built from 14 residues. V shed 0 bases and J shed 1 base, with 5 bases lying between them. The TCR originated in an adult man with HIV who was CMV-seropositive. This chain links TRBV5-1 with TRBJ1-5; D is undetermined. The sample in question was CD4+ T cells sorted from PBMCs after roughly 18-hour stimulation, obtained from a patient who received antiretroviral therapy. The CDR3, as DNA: TGCGCCAGCAGCTTGGGGGAGAGCAATCAGCCCCAGCATTTT. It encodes CASSLGESNQPQHF.